This TCR beta chain was identified during a study of blood T cell repertoires in COVID-19. Study-wide background: Acute and convalescent COVID-19 specimens originated in the United States, Italy and Spain. PBMCs, B-cell-depleted T cells, or T cells were the source of the cDNA or gDNA that made up the material.

In the original processing: From reference gene primer amplification, estimates of nucleated cell counts were derived. Using immunoSEQ multiplex PCR, the repertoire was profiled, and TCRdb retains in-frame clones only, with some absent. D and trimming were read from the DNA, whereas the V and J calls and clone size are those reported in that table. The sample has 85,000 to 130,000 clones, approximately 87% seen once. The germline V gene has CDR1 SGHRS and CDR2 YFSETQ. This CDR3 comprises 15 residues. The V end was cut by 1 base, the J end by 2 bases, with 10 bases between. The sequenced material came from peripheral blood. The source of this sequence is a middle-aged man with acute or convalescent COVID-19. The chain uses TRBV5-1 and TRBJ2-4; D remains unclear. CDR3 DNA sequence: TGCGCCAGCAGCTTGTCTTTTGTAACCAAAAACATTCAGTACTTC. Translated, it gives CASSLSFVTKNIQYF.